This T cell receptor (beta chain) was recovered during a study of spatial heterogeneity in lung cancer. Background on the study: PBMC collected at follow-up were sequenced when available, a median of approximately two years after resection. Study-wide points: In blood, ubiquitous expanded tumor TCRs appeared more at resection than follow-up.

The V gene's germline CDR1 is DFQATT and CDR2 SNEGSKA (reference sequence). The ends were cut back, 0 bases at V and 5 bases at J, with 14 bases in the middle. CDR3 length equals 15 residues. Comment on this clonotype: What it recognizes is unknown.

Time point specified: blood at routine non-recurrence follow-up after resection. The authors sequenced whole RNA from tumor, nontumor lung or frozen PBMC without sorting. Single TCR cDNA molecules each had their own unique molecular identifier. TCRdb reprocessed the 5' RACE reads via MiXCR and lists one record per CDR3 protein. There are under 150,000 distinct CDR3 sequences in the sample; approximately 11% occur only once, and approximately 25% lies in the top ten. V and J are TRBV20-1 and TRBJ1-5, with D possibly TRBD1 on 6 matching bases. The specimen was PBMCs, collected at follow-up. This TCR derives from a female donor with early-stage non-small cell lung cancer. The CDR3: CSARDIQGRDQPQHF. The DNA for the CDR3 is TGCAGTGCTAGAGATATACAGGGAAGGGATCAGCCCCAGCATTTT.